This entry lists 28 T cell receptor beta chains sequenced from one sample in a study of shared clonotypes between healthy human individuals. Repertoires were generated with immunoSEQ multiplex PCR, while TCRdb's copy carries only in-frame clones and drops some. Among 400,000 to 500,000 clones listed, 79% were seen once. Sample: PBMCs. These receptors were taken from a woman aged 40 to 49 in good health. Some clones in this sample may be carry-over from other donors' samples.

CDR3 in amino acids: CASKGRLDEQYF. The CDR3 DNA sequence: TGCGCCAGCAAGGGGAGGCTAGACGAGCAGTACTTC. The chain carries TRBV10-1 and TRBJ2-7; maybe TRBD2 (6 bases). The germline V and J ends were trimmed by 7 bases and 5 bases, with 12 bases remaining between them. Germline CDR1 and CDR2: WNHNN and SYGVQD (reference sequence). The CDR3 runs 12 residues.

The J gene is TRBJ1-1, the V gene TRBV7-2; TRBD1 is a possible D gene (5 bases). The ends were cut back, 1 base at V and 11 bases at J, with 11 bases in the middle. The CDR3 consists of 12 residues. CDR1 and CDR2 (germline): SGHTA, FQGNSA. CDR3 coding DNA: TGTGCCAGCAGCTTAGGGGCAGGGAGGGCTTTCTTT. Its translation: CASSLGAGRAFF.

CDR3 coding DNA: TGTGCCACCAAACCAGCGGGAGGCCTGGGGGAGCTGTTTTTT. The encoded protein is CATKPAGGLGELFF. This chain uses TRBV2 with TRBJ2-2, with 9 bases fitting TRBD2. CDR1 is SNHLY and CDR2 is FYNNEI in the germline V gene. J gave up 8 bases and V 10 bases, and 11 bases lay outside the gene matches. This CDR3 is 14 amino acids long.

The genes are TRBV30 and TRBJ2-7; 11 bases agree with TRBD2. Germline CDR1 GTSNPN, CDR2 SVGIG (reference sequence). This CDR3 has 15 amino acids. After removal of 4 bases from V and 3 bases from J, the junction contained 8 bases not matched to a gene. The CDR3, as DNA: TGTGCCTGGACCCCCGGGCTAGCGGGGGGCTACGAGCAGTACTTC. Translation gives CAWTPGLAGGYEQYF. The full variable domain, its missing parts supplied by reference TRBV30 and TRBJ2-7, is SQTIHQWPATLVQPVGSPLSLECTVEGTSNPNLYWYRQAAGRGLQLLFYSVGIGQISSEVPQNLSASRPQDRQFILSSKKLLLSDSGFYLCAWTPGLAGGYEQYFGPGTRLTVT.

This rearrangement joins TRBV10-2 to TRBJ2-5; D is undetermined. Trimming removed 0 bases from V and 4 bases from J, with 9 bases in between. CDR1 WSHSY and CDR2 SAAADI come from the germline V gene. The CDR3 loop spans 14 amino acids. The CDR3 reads CASSESSPLETQYF. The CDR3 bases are TGCGCCAGCAGTGAGTCAAGTCCCCTAGAGACCCAGTACTTC.

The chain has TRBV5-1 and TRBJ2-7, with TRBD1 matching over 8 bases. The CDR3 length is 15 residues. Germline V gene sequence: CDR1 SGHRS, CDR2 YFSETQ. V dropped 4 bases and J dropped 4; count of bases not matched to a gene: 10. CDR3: CASSRLGQENYEQYF. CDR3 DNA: TGCGCCAGCAGCCGCCTGGGACAGGAGAATTACGAGCAGTACTTC.

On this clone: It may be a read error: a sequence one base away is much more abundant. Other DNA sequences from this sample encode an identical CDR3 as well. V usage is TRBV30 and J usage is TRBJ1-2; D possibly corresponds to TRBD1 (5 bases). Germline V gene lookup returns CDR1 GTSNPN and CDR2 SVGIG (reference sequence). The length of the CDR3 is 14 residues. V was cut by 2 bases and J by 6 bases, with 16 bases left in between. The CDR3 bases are TGTGCCTGGAGTACTCTGCGGCAGGGCCATGGCTACACCTTC. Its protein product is CAWSTLRQGHGYTF. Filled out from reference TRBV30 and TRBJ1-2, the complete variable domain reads SQTIHQWPATLVQPVGSPLSLECTVEGTSNPNLYWYRQAAGRGLQLLFYSVGIGQISSEVPQNLSASRPQDRQFILSSKKLLLSDSGFYLCAWSTLRQGHGYTFGSGTRLTVV.

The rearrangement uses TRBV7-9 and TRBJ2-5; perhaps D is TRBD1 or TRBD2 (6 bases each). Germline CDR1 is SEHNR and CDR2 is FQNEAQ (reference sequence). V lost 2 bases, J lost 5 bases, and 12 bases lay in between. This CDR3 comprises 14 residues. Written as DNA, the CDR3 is TGTGCCAGCAGCTTAATTCAGGGGAGGGAGACCCAGTACTTC. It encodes CASSLIQGRETQYF.

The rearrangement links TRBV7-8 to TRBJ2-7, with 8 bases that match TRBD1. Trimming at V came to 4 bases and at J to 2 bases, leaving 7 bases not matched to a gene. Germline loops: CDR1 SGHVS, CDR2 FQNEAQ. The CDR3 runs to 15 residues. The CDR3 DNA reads TGTGCCAGCAGCTCCATGCCGGGACAGGCCTACGAGCAGTACTTC. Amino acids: CASSSMPGQAYEQYF.

The CDR3 is CASSIGTSGRGEQFF. The CDR3 nucleotides are TGTGCCAGCAGCATCGGGACTAGCGGGAGGGGTGAGCAGTTCTTC. The chain couples TRBV9 to TRBJ2-1, with 16 bases matching TRBD2. The CDR3 is 15 residues long. Per the germline V gene, CDR1 is SGDLS and CDR2 is YYNGEE. Trimming took 4 bases from V and 9 from J; bases not matched to a gene: 4.

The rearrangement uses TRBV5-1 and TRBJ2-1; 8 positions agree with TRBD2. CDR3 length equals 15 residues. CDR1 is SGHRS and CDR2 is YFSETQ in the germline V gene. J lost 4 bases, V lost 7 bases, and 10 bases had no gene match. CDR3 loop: CASRTGTRGYNEQFF. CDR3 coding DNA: TGCGCCAGCCGGACCGGGACTAGGGGATACAATGAGCAGTTCTTC.

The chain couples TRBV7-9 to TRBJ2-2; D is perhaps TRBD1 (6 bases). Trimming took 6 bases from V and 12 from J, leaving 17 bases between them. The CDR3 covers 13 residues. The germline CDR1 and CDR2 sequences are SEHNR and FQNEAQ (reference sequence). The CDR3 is CASRLHRDGKLFF. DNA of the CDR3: TGTGCCAGCAGACTTCACAGGGATGGGAAGCTGTTTTTT. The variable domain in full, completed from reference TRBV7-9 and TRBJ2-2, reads DTGVSQNPRHKITKRGQNVTFRCDPISEHNRLYWYRQTLGQGPEFLTYFQNEAQLEKSRLLSDRFSAERPKGSFSTLEIQRTEQGDSAMYLCASRLHRDGKLFFGEGSRLTVL.

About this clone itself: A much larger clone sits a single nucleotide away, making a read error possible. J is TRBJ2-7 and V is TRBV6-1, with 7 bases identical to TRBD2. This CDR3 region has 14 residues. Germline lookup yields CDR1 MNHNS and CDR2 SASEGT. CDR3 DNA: TGTGCCAGCCTGGGACTATCCGACTCCCACGAGCAGTACTTC. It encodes CASLGLSDSHEQYF.

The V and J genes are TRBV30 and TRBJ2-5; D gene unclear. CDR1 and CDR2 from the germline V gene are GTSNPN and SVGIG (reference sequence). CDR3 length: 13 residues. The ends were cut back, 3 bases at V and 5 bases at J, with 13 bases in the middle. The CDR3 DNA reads TGTGCCTGGAGCATGGGGATGCGGGAGACCCAGTACTTC. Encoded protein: CAWSMGMRETQYF. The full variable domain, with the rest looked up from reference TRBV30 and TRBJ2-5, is SQTIHQWPATLVQPVGSPLSLECTVEGTSNPNLYWYRQAAGRGLQLLFYSVGIGQISSEVPQNLSASRPQDRQFILSSKKLLLSDSGFYLCAWSMGMRETQYFGPGTRLLVL.

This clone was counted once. The chain's CDR3 is CASSLGGVGQPQHF. The CDR3, as DNA: TGTGCCAGCAGTTTGGGGGGGGTGGGTCAGCCCCAGCATTTT. The chain employs TRBV27 and TRBJ1-5; perhaps TRBD1 as D (5 bases). The V gene lost 3 bases and the J gene lost 6 bases, with 12 bases spanning the gap. Germline values: CDR1 MNHEY, CDR2 SMNVEV (reference sequence). The CDR3 extends over 14 amino acids.

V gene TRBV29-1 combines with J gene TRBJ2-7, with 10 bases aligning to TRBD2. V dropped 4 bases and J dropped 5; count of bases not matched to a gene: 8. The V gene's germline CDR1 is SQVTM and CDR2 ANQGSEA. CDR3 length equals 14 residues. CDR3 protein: CSVVSSGSIHEQYF. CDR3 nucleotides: TGCAGCGTTGTCTCTAGCGGGAGTATCCACGAGCAGTACTTC.

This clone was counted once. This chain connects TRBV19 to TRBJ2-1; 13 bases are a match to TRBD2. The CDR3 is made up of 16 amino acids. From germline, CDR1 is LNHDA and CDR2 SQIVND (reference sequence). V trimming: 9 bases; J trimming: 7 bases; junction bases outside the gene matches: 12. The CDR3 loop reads CASGKYWTSGGNEQFF. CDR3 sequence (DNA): TGTGCCAGCGGGAAATACTGGACTAGCGGGGGAAATGAGCAGTTCTTC. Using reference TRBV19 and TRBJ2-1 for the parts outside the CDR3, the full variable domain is DGGITQSPKYLFRKEGQNVTLSCEQNLNHDAMYWYRQDPGQGLRLIYYSQIVNDFQKGDIAEGYSVSREKKESFPLTVTSAQKNPTAFYLCASGKYWTSGGNEQFFGPGTRLTVL.

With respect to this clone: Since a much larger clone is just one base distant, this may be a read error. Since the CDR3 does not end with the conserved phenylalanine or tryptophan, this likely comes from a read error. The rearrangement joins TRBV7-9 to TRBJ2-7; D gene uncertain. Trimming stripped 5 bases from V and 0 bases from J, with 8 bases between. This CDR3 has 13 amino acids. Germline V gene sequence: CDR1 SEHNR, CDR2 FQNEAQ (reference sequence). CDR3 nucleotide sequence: TGTGCCAGCAGCCAGGACCCCTCCTACGAGCAGTACCTC. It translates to CASSQDPSYEQYL.

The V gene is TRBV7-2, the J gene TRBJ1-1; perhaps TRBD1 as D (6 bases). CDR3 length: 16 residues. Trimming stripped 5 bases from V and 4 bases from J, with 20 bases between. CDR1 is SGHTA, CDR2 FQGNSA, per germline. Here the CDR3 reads CASSPTGTKGSTEAFF. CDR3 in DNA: TGTGCCAGCAGCCCCACCGGGACAAAGGGAAGCACTGAAGCTTTCTTT.

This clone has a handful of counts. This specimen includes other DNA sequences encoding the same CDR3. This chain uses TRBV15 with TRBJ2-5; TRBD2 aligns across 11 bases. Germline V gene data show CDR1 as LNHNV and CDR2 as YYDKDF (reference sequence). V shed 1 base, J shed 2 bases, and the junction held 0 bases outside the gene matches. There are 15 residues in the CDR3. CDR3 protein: CATSRGLAGQETQYF. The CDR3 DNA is TGTGCCACCAGCAGAGGACTAGCGGGACAAGAGACCCAGTACTTC.

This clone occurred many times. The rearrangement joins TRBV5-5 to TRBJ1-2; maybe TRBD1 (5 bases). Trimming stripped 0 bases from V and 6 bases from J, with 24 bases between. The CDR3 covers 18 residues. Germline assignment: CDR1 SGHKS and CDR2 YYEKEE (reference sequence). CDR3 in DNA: TGTGCCAGCAGCTTGGCCGTGAGGGACTCCTCTCCCGTGAATGGCTACACCTTC. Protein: CASSLAVRDSSPVNGYTF. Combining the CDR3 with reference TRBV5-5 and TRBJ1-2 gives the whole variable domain DAGVTQSPTHLIKTRGQQVTLRCSPISGHKSVSWYQQVLGQGPQFIFQYYEKEERGRGNFPDRFSARQFPNYSSELNVNALLLGDSALYLCASSLAVRDSSPVNGYTFGSGTRLTVV.

The CDR3 DNA reads as TGTGCCAGTAGTGGCCGGCAGCGGGCTAACTATGGCTACACCTTC. Translation gives CASSGRQRANYGYTF. The J gene is TRBJ1-2, the V gene TRBV19; D remains unclear. This CDR3 spans 15 amino acids. In germline, CDR1 is LNHDA, CDR2 SQIVND (reference sequence). Trimming left V 5 bases short and J 0 bases short, with 13 bases between.

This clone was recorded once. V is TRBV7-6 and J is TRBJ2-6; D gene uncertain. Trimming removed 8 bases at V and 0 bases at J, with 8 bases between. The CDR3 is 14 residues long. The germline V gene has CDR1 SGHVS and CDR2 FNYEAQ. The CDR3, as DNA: TGTGCCAGCGGGCAGTACTCTGGGGCCAACGTCCTGACTTTC. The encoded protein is CASGQYSGANVLTF.

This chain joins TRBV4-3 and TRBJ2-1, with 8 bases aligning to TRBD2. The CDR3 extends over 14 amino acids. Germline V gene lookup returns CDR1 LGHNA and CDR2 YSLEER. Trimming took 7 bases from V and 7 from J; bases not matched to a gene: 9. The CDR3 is CASKHSGMENEQFF. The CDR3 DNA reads TGCGCCAGCAAACATAGCGGGATGGAAAATGAGCAGTTCTTC.

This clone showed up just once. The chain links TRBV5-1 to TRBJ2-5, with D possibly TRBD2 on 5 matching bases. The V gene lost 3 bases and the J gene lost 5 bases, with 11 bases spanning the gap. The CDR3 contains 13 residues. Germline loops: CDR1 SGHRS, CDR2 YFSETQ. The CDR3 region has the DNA TGCGCCAGCAGCTACGACTGGAGGGAGACCCAGTACTTC. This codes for CASSYDWRETQYF.

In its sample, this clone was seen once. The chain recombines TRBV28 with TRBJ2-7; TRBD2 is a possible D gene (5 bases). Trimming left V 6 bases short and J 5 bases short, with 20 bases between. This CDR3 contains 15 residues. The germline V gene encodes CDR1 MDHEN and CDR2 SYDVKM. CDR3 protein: CASRRPGIGIHEQYF. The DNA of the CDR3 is TGTGCCAGCAGACGCCCCGGGATCGGCATACACGAGCAGTACTTC. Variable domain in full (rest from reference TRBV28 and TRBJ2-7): DVKVTQSSRYLVKRTGEKVFLECVQDMDHENMFWYRQDPGLGLRLIYFSYDVKMKEKGDIPEGYSVSREKKERFSLILESASTNQTSMYLCASRRPGIGIHEQYFGPGTRLTVT.

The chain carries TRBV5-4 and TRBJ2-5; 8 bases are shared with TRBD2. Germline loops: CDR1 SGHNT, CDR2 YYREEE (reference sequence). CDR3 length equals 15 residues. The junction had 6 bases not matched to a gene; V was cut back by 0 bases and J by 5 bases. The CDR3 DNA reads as TGTGCCAGCAGCTTGGATCTAGCGGGTCGGGAGACCCAGTACTTC. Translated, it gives CASSLDLAGRETQYF.

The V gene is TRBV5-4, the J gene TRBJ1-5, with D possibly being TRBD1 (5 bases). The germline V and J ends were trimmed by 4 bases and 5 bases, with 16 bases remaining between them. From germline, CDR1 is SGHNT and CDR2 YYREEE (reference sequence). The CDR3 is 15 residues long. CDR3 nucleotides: TGTGCCAGCAGCGTGACACCGGGGGGGGATCAGCCCCAGCATTTT. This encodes CASSVTPGGDQPQHF.